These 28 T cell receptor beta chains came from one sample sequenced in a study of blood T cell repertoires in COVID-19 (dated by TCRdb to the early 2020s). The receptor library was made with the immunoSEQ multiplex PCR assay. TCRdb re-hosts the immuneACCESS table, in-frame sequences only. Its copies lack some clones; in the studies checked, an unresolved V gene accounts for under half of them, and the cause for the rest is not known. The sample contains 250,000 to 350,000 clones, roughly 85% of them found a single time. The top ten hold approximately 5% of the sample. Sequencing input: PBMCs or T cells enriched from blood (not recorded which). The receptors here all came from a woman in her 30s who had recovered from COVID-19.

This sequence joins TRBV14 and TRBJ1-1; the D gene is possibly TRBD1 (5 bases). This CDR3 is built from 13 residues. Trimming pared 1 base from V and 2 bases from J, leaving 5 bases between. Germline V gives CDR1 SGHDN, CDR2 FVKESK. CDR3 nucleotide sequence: TGTGCCAGCAGCCAAGGGGGCAACACTGAAGCTTTCTTT. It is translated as CASSQGGNTEAFF.

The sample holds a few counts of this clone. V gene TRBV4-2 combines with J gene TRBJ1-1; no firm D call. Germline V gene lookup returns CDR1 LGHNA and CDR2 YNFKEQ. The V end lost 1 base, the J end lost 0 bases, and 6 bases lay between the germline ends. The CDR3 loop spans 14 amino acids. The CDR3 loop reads CASSQVAVNTEAFF. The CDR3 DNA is TGTGCCAGCAGCCAAGTGGCAGTGAACACTGAAGCTTTCTTT.

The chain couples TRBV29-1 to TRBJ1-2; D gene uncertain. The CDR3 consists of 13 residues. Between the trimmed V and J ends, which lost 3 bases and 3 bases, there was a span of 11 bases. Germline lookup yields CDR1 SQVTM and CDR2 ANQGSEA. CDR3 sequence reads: CSVDNRYHYGYTF. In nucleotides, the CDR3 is TGCAGCGTTGATAACCGCTACCACTATGGCTACACCTTC. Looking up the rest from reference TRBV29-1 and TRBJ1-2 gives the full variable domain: SAVISQKPSRDICQRGTSLTIQCQVDSQVTMMFWYRQQPGQSLTLIATANQGSEATYESGFVIDKFPISRPNLTFSTLTVSNMSPEDSSIYLCSVDNRYHYGYTFGSGTRLTVV.

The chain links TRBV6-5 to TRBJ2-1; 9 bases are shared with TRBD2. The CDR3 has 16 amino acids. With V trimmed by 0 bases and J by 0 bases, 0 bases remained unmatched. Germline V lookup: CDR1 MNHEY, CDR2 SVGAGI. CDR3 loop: CASSYSSGGSYNEQFF. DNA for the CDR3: TGTGCCAGCAGTTACTCTAGCGGGGGCTCCTACAATGAGCAGTTCTTC.

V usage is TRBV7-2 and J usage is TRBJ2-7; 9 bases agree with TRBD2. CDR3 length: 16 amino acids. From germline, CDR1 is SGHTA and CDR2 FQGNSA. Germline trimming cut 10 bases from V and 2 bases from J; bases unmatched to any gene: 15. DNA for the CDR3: TGTGCCACCAAGAGGGAGGTCGGCGGGGGGGCCTACGAGCAGTACTTC. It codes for CATKREVGGGAYEQYF.

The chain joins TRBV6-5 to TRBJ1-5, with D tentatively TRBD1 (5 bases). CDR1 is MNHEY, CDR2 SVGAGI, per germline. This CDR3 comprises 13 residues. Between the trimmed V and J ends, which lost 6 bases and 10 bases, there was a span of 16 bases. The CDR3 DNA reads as TGTGCCAGCAGACCCGACAGCCAACCCCCCCAGCATTTT. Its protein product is CASRPDSQPPQHF.

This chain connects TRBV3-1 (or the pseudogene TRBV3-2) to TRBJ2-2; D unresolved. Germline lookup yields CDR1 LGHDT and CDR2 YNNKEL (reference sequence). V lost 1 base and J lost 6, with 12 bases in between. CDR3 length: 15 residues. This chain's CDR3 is CASSQAGSRAGELFF. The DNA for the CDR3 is TGTGCCAGCAGCCAAGCGGGTAGCCGGGCCGGGGAGCTGTTTTTT.

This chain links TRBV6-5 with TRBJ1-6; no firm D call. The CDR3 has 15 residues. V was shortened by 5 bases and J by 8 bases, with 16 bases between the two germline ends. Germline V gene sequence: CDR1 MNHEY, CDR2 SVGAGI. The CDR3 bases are TGTGCCAGCAGTAGTCGGGATCCCGGTGATTCACCCCTCCACTTT. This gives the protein CASSSRDPGDSPLHF.

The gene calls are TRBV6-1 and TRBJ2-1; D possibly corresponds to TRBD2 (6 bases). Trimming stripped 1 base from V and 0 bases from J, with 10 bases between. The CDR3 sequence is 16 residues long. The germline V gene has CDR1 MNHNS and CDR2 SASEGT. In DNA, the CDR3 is TGTGCCAGCAGTGAAGGGGGGAGGTACTCCTACAATGAGCAGTTCTTC. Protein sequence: CASSEGGRYSYNEQFF.

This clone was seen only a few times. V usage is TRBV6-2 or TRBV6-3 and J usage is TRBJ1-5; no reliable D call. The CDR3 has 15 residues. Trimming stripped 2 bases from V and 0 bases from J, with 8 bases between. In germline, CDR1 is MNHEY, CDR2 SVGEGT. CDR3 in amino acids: CASSYLRVSNQPQHF. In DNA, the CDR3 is TGTGCCAGCAGTTACCTAAGAGTTAGCAATCAGCCCCAGCATTTT.

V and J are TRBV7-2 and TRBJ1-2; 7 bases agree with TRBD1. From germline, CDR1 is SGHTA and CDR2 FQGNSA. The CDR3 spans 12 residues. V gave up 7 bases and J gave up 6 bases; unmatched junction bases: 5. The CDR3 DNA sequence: TGTGCCAGCACAGGGGGAGTTGATGGCTACACCTTC. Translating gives CASTGGVDGYTF. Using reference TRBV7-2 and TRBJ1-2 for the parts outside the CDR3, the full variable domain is GAGVSQSPSNKVTEKGKDVELRCDPISGHTALYWYRQSLGQGLEFLIYFQGNSAPDKSGLPSDRFSAERTGGSVSTLTIQRTQQEDSAVYLCASTGGVDGYTFGSGTRLTVV.

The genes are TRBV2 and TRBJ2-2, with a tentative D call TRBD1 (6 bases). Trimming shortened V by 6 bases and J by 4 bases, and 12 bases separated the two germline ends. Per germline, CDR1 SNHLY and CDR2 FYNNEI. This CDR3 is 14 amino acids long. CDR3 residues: CASRGAEGTGELFF. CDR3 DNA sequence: TGTGCCAGCAGGGGGGCTGAGGGCACCGGGGAGCTGTTTTTT.

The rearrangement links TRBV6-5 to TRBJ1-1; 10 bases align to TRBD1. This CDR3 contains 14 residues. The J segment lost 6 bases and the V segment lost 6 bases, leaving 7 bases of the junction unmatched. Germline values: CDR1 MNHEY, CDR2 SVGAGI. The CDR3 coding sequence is TGTGCCAGCAGCCTACGACAGGGGGCTGCTGAAGCTTTCTTT. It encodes CASSLRQGAAEAFF.

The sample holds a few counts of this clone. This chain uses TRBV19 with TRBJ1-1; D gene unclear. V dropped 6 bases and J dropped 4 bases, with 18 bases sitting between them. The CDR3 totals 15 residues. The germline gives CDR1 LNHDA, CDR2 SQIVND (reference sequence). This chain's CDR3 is CASSPNGGLGTEAFF. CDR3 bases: TGTGCCAGTAGCCCCAACGGAGGTCTGGGCACTGAAGCTTTCTTT.

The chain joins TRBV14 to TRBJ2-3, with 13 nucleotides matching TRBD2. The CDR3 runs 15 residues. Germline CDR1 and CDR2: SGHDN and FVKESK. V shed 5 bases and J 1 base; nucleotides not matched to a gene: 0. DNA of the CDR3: TGTGCCAGCAGCGGACTAGCGGGGGGCACAGATACGCAGTATTTT. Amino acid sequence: CASSGLAGGTDTQYF.

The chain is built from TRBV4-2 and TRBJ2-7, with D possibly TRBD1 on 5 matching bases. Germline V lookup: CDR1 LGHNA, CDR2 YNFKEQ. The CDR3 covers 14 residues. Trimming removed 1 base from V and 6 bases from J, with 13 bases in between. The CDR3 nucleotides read TGTGCCAGCAGCCAAGTCTCAGGGTGGGTCGAGCAGTACTTC. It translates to CASSQVSGWVEQYF.

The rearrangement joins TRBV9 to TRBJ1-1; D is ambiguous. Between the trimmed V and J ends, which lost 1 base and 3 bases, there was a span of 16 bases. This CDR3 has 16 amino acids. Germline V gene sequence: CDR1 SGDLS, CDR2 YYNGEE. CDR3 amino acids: CASSVRGTDSYTEAFF. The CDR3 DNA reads TGTGCCAGCAGCGTACGGGGAACAGACTCGTACACTGAAGCTTTCTTT.

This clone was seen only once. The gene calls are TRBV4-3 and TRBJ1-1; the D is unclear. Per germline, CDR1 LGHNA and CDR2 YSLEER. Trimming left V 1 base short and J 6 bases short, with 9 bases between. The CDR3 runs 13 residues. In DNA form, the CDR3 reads TGCGCCAGCAGCCAAGGACGGGTTTCTGAAGCTTTCTTT. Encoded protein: CASSQGRVSEAFF.

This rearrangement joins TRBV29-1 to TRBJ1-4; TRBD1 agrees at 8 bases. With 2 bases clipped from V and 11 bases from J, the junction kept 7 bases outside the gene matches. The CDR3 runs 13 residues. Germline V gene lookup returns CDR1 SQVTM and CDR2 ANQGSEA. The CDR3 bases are TGCAGCGTTGAATGGACAGGGCATCGGAAACTGTTTTTT. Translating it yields CSVEWTGHRKLFF.

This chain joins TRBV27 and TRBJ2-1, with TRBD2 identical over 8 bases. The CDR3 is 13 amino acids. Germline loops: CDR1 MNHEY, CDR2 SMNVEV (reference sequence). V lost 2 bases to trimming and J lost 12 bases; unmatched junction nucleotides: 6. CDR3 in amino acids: CASSLVAGSWQFF. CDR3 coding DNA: TGTGCCAGCAGTTTAGTAGCGGGGTCCTGGCAGTTCTTC.

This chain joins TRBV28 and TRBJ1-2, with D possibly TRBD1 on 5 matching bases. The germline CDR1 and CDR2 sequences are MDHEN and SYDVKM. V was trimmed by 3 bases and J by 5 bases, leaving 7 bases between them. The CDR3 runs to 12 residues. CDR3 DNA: TGTGCCAGCAGTTTTTCAGGGTATGGCTACACCTTC. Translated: CASSFSGYGYTF.

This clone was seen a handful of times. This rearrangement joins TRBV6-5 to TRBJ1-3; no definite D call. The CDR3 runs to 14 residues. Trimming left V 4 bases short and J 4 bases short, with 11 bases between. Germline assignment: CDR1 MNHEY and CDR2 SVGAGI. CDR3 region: CASSSGLGGNTIYF. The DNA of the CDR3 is TGTGCCAGCAGTTCAGGACTGGGAGGAAACACCATATATTTT.

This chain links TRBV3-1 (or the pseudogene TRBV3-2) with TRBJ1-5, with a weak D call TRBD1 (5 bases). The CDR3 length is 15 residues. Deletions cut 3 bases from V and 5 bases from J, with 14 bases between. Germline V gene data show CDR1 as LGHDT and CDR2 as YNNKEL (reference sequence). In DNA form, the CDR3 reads TGTGCCAGCAGCCATGGGGCTACAGCCCATCAGCCCCAGCATTTT. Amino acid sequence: CASSHGATAHQPQHF.

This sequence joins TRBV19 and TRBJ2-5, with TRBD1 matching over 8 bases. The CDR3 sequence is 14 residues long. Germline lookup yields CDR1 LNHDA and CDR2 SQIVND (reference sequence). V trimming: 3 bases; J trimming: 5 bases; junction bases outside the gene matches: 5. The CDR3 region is CASSIPGGFETQYF. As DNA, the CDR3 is TGTGCCAGTAGTATTCCAGGGGGCTTTGAGACCCAGTACTTC. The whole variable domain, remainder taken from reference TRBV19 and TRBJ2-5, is DGGITQSPKYLFRKEGQNVTLSCEQNLNHDAMYWYRQDPGQGLRLIYYSQIVNDFQKGDIAEGYSVSREKKESFPLTVTSAQKNPTAFYLCASSIPGGFETQYFGPGTRLLVL.

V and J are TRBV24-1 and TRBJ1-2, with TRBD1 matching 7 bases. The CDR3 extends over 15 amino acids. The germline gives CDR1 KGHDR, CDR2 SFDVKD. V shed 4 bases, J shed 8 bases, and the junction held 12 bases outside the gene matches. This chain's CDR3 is CATSERGGQVKGYTF. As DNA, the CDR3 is TGTGCCACCAGTGAGAGGGGCGGACAGGTGAAAGGCTACACCTTC.

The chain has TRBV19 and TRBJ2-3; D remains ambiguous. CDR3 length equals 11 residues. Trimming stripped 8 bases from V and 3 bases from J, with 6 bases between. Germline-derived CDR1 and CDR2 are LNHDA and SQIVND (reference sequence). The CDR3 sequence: CASGTTDTQYF. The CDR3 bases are TGTGCCAGTGGTACTACAGATACGCAGTATTTT.

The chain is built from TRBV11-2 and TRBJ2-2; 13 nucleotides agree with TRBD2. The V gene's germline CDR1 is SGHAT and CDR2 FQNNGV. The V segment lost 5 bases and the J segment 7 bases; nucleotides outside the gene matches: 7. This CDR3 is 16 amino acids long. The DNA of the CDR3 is TGTGCCAGCAGCCCTGGACTAGCGGGGGCGGGCGGGGAGCTGTTTTTT. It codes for CASSPGLAGAGGELFF.

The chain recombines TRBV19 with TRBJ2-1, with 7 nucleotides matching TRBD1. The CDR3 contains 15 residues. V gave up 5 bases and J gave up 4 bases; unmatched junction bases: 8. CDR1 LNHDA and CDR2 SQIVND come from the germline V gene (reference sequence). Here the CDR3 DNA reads TGTGCCAGTAGTTTACAGGGGCCCTTATACAATGAGCAGTTCTTC. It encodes CASSLQGPLYNEQFF. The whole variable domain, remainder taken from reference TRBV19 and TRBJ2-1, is DGGITQSPKYLFRKEGQNVTLSCEQNLNHDAMYWYRQDPGQGLRLIYYSQIVNDFQKGDIAEGYSVSREKKESFPLTVTSAQKNPTAFYLCASSLQGPLYNEQFFGPGTRLTVL.